A single sample gave rise to the 25 T cell receptor beta chains below, sequenced in a study of blood T cell repertoires in COVID-19. The method was immunoSEQ multiplex PCR; TCRdb's version includes in-frame clones alone and lacks a portion of them. Altogether about 120,000 clones are present, approximately 85% being singletons, with the ten largest covering less than 8.5%. The sample comprised peripheral blood. These receptors originate from a man older than 75 with active or convalescent COVID-19.

The chain combines TRBV19 with TRBJ1-2; the D is unclear. Trimming left V 5 bases short and J 4 bases short, with 8 bases between. Germline CDR1 reads LNHDA; CDR2 reads SQIVND (reference sequence). The CDR3 is 12 residues long. CDR3 loop: CASSEGFYGYTF. CDR3 DNA: TGTGCCAGTAGTGAGGGATTCTATGGCTACACCTTC.

This chain connects TRBV7-2 to TRBJ2-7, with 7 bases matching TRBD1. There are 13 residues in the CDR3. J lost 3 bases, V lost 4 bases, and 3 bases had no gene match. Germline loops: CDR1 SGHTA, CDR2 FQGNSA. CDR3 bases: TGTGCCAGCAGCTACACAGGGGTCTACGAGCAGTACTTC. Its translation is CASSYTGVYEQYF.

V gene TRBV6-2 or TRBV6-3 combines with J gene TRBJ2-1; D is unclear. This CDR3 contains 13 residues. V was shortened by 2 bases and J by 7 bases, with 9 bases between the two germline ends. The germline V gene has CDR1 MNHEY and CDR2 SVGEGT. The CDR3 region has the DNA TGTGCCAGCAGTTACAGTGTGGAGAATGAGCAGTTCTTC. Its protein product is CASSYSVENEQFF.

This chain uses TRBV5-6 with TRBJ2-1; weak D call: TRBD1 (5 bases). This CDR3 has 12 amino acids. Per the germline V gene, CDR1 is SGHDT and CDR2 is YYEEEE. V was clipped by 4 bases and J by 9 bases, with 11 bases between them. The CDR3 spells CASSRLGAEQFF. The DNA of the CDR3 is TGTGCCAGCAGCCGCCTAGGGGCTGAGCAGTTCTTC.

This chain links TRBV11-3 with TRBJ2-2; 10 nucleotides match TRBD1. From germline, CDR1 is SGHNT and CDR2 YENEEA. The CDR3 has 15 residues. The J segment lost 6 bases and the V segment lost 5 bases, leaving 6 bases of the junction unmatched. CDR3 sequence: CASSQTGQGSGELFF. The CDR3 nucleotides are TGTGCCAGCAGCCAGACGGGACAGGGGTCCGGGGAGCTGTTTTTT.

The CDR3 loop is CASRVQGGLYNEQFF. CDR3 bases: TGTGCCAGCAGAGTACAGGGTGGCTTATACAATGAGCAGTTCTTC. The chain employs TRBV5-8 and TRBJ2-1, with TRBD1 as a possible D gene (6 bases). Trimming cost V 5 bases and J 4 bases, with 16 bases left between them. The CDR3 has 15 residues. CDR1 and CDR2 from the germline V gene are SGHTS and YDEGEE. The full variable domain, rest sourced from reference TRBV5-8 and TRBJ2-1, is EAGVTQSPTHLIKTRGQQATLRCSPISGHTSVYWYQQALGLGLQFLLWYDEGEERNRGNFPPRFSGRQFPNYSSELNVNALELEDSALYLCASRVQGGLYNEQFFGPGTRLTVL.

The rearrangement links TRBV5-4 to TRBJ2-7; the D gene is possibly TRBD2 (6 bases). Germline lookup yields CDR1 SGHNT and CDR2 YYREEE (reference sequence). V lost 0 bases, J lost 4 bases, and 14 bases lay in between. CDR3 length equals 15 residues. CDR3 DNA: TGTGCCAGCAGCTTGGCCGGGGGAAGAAGGTACGAGCAGTACTTC. Its protein product is CASSLAGGRRYEQYF.

This rearrangement joins TRBV6-5 to TRBJ1-4; TRBD1 agrees at 9 bases. The CDR3 covers 13 residues. From germline, CDR1 is MNHEY and CDR2 SVGAGI. J lost 8 bases, V lost 6 bases, and 4 bases had no gene match. CDR3: CASRDRGDEKLFF. In DNA form, the CDR3 reads TGTGCCAGCAGGGACAGGGGAGACGAAAAACTGTTTTTT.

This clone appeared once. The V and J genes are TRBV4-1 and TRBJ2-7; TRBD2 agrees at 13 bases. Looked up from germline, CDR1 is MGHRA and CDR2 is YSYEKL. The CDR3 extends over 15 amino acids. The J segment lost 3 bases and the V segment lost 2 bases, leaving 1 base of the junction unmatched. CDR3 DNA: TGCGCCAGCAGCCAAAGACTAGCGGGGGGCTACGAGCAGTACTTC. Its protein product is CASSQRLAGGYEQYF.

The chain employs TRBV13 and TRBJ2-2, with 9 bases lining up with TRBD2. The CDR3 is 15 amino acids. Per the germline V gene, CDR1 is PRHDT and CDR2 is FYEKMQ (reference sequence). The V and J ends lost 7 bases and 5 bases, in that order; junction bases with no gene match: 8. DNA of the CDR3: TGTGCCAGCACCCGTAGCGGGAGAGTAACCGGGGAGCTGTTTTTT. This translates into CASTRSGRVTGELFF.

The chain recombines TRBV29-1 with TRBJ1-1, with 10 bases that match TRBD1. The V gene's germline CDR1 is SQVTM and CDR2 ANQGSEA. The CDR3 covers 14 residues. J was trimmed by 5 bases and V by 7 bases; bases with no gene match: 10. CDR3 sequence reads: CSGSVGTGVTEAFF. Here the CDR3 DNA reads TGCAGCGGCTCGGTTGGGACAGGGGTGACTGAAGCTTTCTTT.

This clone was counted between two and nine times. The gene calls are TRBV10-1 and TRBJ1-6; tentative D call: TRBD1 (5 bases). The V end was cut by 10 bases, the J end by 9 bases, with 22 bases between. Germline V CDR1 and CDR2: WNHNN, SYGVQD (reference sequence). The CDR3 is 15 amino acids. As DNA, the CDR3 is TGCGCCATTCATCTAAGGCGGGCCGGGGGTTCACCCCTCCACTTT. This codes for CAIHLRRAGGSPLHF.

The sample holds one count of this clone. This chain uses TRBV7-2 with TRBJ2-1; 9 bases align to TRBD2. There are 16 residues in the CDR3. Trimming cost V 5 bases and J 6 bases; bases outside gene matches: 11. Looked up from germline, CDR1 is SGHTA and CDR2 is FQGNSA. In nucleotides, the CDR3 is TGTGCCAGCAGCGATCTCTCTAGCGGGAAGGGCAATGAGCAGTTCTTC. Encoded protein: CASSDLSSGKGNEQFF.

This chain connects TRBV5-8 to TRBJ1-1; possibly TRBD1 for D (6 bases). Germline values: CDR1 SGHTS, CDR2 YDEGEE. The V gene lost 4 bases and the J gene lost 5 bases, with 12 bases spanning the gap. The CDR3 sequence is 13 residues long. CDR3 sequence (DNA): TGTGCCAGCAGCATAGAACAGGGAACTGAAGCTTTCTTT. Amino acids: CASSIEQGTEAFF.

The chain carries TRBV15 and TRBJ2-7; 7 bases line up with TRBD2. The CDR3 loop spans 17 amino acids. CDR1 is LNHNV and CDR2 is YYDKDF in the germline V gene (reference sequence). J gave up 2 bases and V 0 bases, and 10 bases lay outside the gene matches. CDR3 in amino acids: CATSRDGVGGSPYEQYF. The CDR3 DNA is TGTGCCACCAGCAGAGATGGGGTGGGCGGGAGTCCCTACGAGCAGTACTTC.

The chain couples TRBV4-2 to TRBJ2-3, with unresolved D. Germline CDR1 LGHNA, CDR2 YNFKEQ. CDR3 size: 16 residues. Between the trimmed V and J ends, which lost 4 bases and 0 bases, there was a span of 14 bases. CDR3 amino acids: CASSPLYTPSTDTQYF. CDR3 nucleotides: TGTGCCAGCAGCCCTCTATATACCCCTAGCACAGATACGCAGTATTTT.

Turning to this clone: Distinct nucleotide sequences in the sample also encode this CDR3. The V gene is TRBV2, the J gene TRBJ2-2, with a possible D match to TRBD1 (5 bases). The germline V and J ends were trimmed by 4 bases and 0 bases, with 9 bases remaining between them. The CDR3 runs 15 residues. Germline assignment: CDR1 SNHLY and CDR2 FYNNEI. The CDR3 sequence is CASSVVQANTGELFF. CDR3 sequence (DNA): TGTGCCAGCAGTGTGGTACAGGCGAACACCGGGGAGCTGTTTTTT.

The CDR3 is CASSSDRGGHNEQFF. CDR3 coding DNA: TGTGCCAGCAGCAGCGACAGGGGTGGGCACAATGAGCAGTTCTTC. The chain uses TRBV7-3 and TRBJ2-1, with TRBD1 identical over 8 bases. Losses at the gene ends were 5 bases for V and 5 bases for J; bases not matched to a gene: 8. CDR1 is SGHTA, CDR2 FQGTGA, per germline. This CDR3 is built from 15 residues.

This chain joins TRBV7-9 and TRBJ2-5, with 10 bases matching TRBD2. There are 15 residues in the CDR3. Germline loops: CDR1 SEHNR, CDR2 FQNEAQ (reference sequence). Germline trimming cut 3 bases from V and 4 bases from J; bases unmatched to any gene: 5. The CDR3 nucleotides read TGTGCCAGCAGCTTCCGAGCGGGGGGGGCAGAGACCCAGTACTTC. Protein product: CASSFRAGGAETQYF. Drawing the rest from reference TRBV7-9 and TRBJ2-5, the complete variable domain is DTGVSQNPRHKITKRGQNVTFRCDPISEHNRLYWYRQTLGQGPEFLTYFQNEAQLEKSRLLSDRFSAERPKGSFSTLEIQRTEQGDSAMYLCASSFRAGGAETQYFGPGTRLLVL.

The chain employs TRBV20-1 and TRBJ1-6; D gene ambiguous. Germline V gene sequence: CDR1 DFQATT, CDR2 SNEGSKA (reference sequence). The CDR3 is 11 amino acids. The V and J ends lost 0 bases and 11 bases respectively, with 5 bases between them. The CDR3 is CSARDNTPLHF. The CDR3 nucleotides read TGCAGTGCTAGAGATAACACACCCCTCCACTTT.

The chain joins TRBV28 to TRBJ1-1, with 10 bases matching TRBD1. Per germline, CDR1 MDHEN and CDR2 SYDVKM. Trimming removed 5 bases from V and 0 bases from J; junction bases left unmatched: 3. CDR3 length: 15 amino acids. The CDR3 DNA sequence: TGTGCCAGCAGTACCGGGACAGGGGTGAACACTGAAGCTTTCTTT. Translating it yields CASSTGTGVNTEAFF.

The chain uses TRBV6-6 and TRBJ2-7; D might be TRBD2 (5 bases). The CDR3 runs to 16 residues. The germline gives CDR1 MNHNY, CDR2 SVGAGI (reference sequence). With 4 bases removed from V and 0 bases from J, the gap between germline ends came to 16 bases. The CDR3 protein is CASSSAPRARSYEQYF. DNA of the CDR3: TGTGCCAGCAGTTCCGCCCCGAGGGCCCGCTCCTACGAGCAGTACTTC.

V is TRBV7-6 and J is TRBJ2-5; tentative D call: TRBD1 (6 bases). This CDR3 comprises 14 residues. CDR1 is SGHVS and CDR2 is FNYEAQ in the germline V gene. Trimming removed 5 bases from V and 4 bases from J, with 14 bases in between. CDR3 DNA sequence: TGTGCCAGCAGCCCCACAATAGGGGGAGAGACCCAGTACTTC. This codes for CASSPTIGGETQYF.

The gene calls are TRBV29-1 and TRBJ2-3; TRBD2 matches at 8 bases. This CDR3 comprises 15 residues. The germline V gene has CDR1 SQVTM and CDR2 ANQGSEA. V dropped 4 bases and J dropped 0; count of bases not matched to a gene: 6. The CDR3 bases are TGCAGCGTTGTAGGCGGGGGGCCTAGCACAGATACGCAGTATTTT. Encoded protein: CSVVGGGPSTDTQYF.

The rearrangement links TRBV7-2 to TRBJ2-7, with 13 bases identical to TRBD2. The length of the CDR3 is 16 residues. Germline V lookup: CDR1 SGHTA, CDR2 FQGNSA. After removal of 5 bases from V and 0 bases from J, the junction contained 4 bases not matched to a gene. In DNA, the CDR3 is TGTGCCAGCAGCCGGGGGACTAGCGGGACCTCCTACGAGCAGTACTTC. Its translation is CASSRGTSGTSYEQYF.